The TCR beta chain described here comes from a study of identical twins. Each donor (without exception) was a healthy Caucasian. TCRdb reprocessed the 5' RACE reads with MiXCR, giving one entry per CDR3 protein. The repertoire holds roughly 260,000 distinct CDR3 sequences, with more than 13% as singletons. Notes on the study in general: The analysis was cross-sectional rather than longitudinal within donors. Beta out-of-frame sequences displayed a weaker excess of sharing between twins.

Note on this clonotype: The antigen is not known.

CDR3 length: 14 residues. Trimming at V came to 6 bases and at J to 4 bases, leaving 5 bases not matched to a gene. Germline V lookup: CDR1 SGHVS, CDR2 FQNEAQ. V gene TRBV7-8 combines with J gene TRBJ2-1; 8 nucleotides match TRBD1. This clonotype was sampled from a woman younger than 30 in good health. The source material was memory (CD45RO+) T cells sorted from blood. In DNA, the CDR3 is TGTGCCAGCAGACCACAGGGGGAGTACAATGAGCAGTTCTTC. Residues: CASRPQGEYNEQFF.